Detailed here is one T cell receptor (beta chain). No DNA is given; TCRdb re-called the 5' RACE reads and lists each CDR3 protein once. The table lists some 400,000 distinct CDR3 sequences. This entry comes from a study of monozygotic twins with inflammatory bowel disease. The V gene's germline CDR1 is LNHNV and CDR2 YYDKDF (reference sequence). CDR3 length equals 13 residues. The sequence was collected from a human donor with ulcerative colitis or Crohn's disease, or a healthy co-twin of an affected twin (not recorded which). Sequenced material: blood. The chain is built from TRBV15 and TRBJ1-1; TCRdb lists TRBD1, though no DNA is available to test this call. CDR3: CATSRDRPGRAFF.